The TCR beta chain described here comes from a study of CD8+ T cells in alopecia areata. Sequencing used cDNA as its template, made by extracting RNA and reverse transcribing it. This table comes from immunoSEQ multiplex PCR, and its TCRdb copy is limited to in-frame clones, with some not included. The sample lists 100,000 to 150,000 clones, roughly 57% occurring once. Treatment described: oral pan-JAK inhibitor, 5-10 mg twice daily. The sorting of PBMCs gave CD4+ and CD8+ T cells. Overall study findings and caveats: Tofacitinib significantly brought down scalp clonality and expanded CD8+ clones among top 100. Higher clonality was seen in lesional scalp than in normal scalp, especially in alopecia totalis/universalis.

Germline CDR1 is SGHRS and CDR2 is YFSETQ. The ends lost 2 bases at V and 5 bases at J; junction bases unmatched: 8. The CDR3 runs to 15 residues. Details on this clone: What it binds is unknown.

The source is a human donor with alopecia areata. This specimen consisted of CD4+ T cells sorted from blood, obtained at week 4, from a patient treated with tofacitinib. V usage is TRBV5-1 and J usage is TRBJ2-3; 7 nucleotides match TRBD1. CDR3 DNA sequence: TGCGCCAGCAGCTTTTCAGGGGGTGGTGAAGATACGCAGTATTTT. Translation gives CASSFSGGGEDTQYF.